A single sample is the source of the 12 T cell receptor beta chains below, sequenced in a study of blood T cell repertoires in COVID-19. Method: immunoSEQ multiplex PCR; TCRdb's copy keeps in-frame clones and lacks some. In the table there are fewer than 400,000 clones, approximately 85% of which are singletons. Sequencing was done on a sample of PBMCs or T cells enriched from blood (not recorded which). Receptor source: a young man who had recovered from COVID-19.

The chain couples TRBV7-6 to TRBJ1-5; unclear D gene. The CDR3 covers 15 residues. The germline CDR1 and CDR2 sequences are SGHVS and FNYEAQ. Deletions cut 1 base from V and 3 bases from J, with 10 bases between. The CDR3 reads CASSLGAGSNQPQHF. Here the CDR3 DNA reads TGTGCCAGCAGCTTAGGGGCGGGGTCCAATCAGCCCCAGCATTTT.

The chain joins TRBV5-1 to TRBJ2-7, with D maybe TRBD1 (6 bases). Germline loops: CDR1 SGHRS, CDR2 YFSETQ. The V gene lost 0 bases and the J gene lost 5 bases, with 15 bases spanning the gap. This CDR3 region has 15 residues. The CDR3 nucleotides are TGCGCCAGCAGCTTGGCCGGCAGGGGTCTGAACGAGCAGTACTTC. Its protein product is CASSLAGRGLNEQYF.

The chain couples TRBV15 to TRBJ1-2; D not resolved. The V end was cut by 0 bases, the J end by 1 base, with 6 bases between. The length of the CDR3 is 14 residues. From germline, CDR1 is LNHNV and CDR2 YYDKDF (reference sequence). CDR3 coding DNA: TGTGCCACCAGCAGAGAACGGGATAACTATGGCTACACCTTC. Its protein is CATSRERDNYGYTF. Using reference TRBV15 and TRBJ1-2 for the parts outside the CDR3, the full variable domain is DAMVIQNPRYQVTQFGKPVTLSCSQTLNHNVMYWYQQKSSQAPKLLFHYYDKDFNNEADTPDNFQSRRPNTSFCFLDIRSPGLGDTAMYLCATSRERDNYGYTFGSGTRLTVV.

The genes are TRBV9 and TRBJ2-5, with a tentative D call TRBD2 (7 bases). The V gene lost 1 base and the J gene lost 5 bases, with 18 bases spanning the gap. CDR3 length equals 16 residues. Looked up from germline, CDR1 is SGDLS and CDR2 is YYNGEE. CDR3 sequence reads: CASSVSGGIWEETQYF. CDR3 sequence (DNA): TGTGCCAGCAGCGTATCGGGGGGCATATGGGAGGAGACCCAGTACTTC.

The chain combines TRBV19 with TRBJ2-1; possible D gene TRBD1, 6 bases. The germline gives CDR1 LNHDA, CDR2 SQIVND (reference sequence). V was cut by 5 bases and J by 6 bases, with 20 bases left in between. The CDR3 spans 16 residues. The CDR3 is CASSPIQGYDPNEQFF. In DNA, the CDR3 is TGTGCCAGTAGTCCGATACAGGGTTATGACCCCAATGAGCAGTTCTTC.

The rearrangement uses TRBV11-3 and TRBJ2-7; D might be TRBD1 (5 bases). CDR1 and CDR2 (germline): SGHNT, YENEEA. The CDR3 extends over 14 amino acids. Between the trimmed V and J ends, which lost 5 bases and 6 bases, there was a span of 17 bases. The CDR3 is CASSQTAGSGEQYF. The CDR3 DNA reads TGTGCCAGCAGCCAGACGGCAGGGTCTGGCGAGCAGTACTTC.

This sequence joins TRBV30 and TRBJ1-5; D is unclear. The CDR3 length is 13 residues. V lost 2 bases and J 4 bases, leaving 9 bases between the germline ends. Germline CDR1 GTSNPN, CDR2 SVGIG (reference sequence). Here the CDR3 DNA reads TGTGCCTGGAGTCTCTCAGGAAATCAGCCCCAGCATTTT. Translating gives CAWSLSGNQPQHF.

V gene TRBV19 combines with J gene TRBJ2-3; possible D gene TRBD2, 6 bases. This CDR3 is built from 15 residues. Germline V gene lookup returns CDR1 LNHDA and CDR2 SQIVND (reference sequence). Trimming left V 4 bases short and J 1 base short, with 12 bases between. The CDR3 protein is CASSSHTGGTDTQYF. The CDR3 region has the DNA TGTGCCAGTAGTAGCCACACGGGAGGCACAGATACGCAGTATTTT.

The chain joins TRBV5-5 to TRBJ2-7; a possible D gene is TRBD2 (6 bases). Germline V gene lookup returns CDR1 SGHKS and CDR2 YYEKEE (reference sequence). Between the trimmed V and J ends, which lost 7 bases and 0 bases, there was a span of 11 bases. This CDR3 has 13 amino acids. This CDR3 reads CASGSGDSYEQYF. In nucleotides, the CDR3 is TGTGCCAGCGGCTCGGGGGACTCCTACGAGCAGTACTTC.

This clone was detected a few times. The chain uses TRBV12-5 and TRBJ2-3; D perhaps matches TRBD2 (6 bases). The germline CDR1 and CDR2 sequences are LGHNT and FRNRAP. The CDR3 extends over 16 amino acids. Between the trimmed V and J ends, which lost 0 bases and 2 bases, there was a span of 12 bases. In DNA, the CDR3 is TGTGCTAGTGGTTTGGTACTGGCGGGGTACACAGATACGCAGTATTTT. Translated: CASGLVLAGYTDTQYF.

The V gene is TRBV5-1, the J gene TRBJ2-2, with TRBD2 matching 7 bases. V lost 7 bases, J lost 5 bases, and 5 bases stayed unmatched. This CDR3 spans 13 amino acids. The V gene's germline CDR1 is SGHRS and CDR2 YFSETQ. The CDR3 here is CASVRGDTGELFF. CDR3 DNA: TGCGCCAGCGTACGGGGGGATACCGGGGAGCTGTTTTTT.

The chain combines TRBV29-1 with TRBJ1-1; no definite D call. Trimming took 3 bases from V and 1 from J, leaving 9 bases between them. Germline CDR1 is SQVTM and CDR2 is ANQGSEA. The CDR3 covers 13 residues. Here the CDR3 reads CSVEVRGNTEAFF. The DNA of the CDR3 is TGCAGCGTTGAGGTCCGAGGGAACACTGAAGCTTTCTTT.